The clone carrying this T cell receptor (beta chain) was seen a single time. In the authors' methods: Quantification of nucleated cells was approximated via reference gene primer amplification. Assay used: immunoSEQ multiplex PCR; TCRdb lists only in-frame clones, some missing. From that table come the V and J calls and clone size; the DNA was used to work out D and trimming. The sample includes some 120,000 clones, roughly four fifths seen only once; the top ten take 10% to 13%. This specimen comes from a study of blood T cell repertoires in COVID-19. Overall study: From T cells, B-cell-depleted T cells, or PBMCs came the material, which was cDNA or gDNA.

This CDR3 is 16 amino acids long. In germline, CDR1 is MGHRA, CDR2 YSYEKL. Trimming removed 3 bases at V and 1 base at J, with 10 bases between. Sample: peripheral blood. The clonotype comes from a human donor in a cohort sampled during active COVID-19. The chain combines TRBV4-1 with TRBJ2-6, with D maybe TRBD1 (6 bases). CDR3 sequence (DNA): TGCGCCAGCAGCCACCTACAGGGTTCTGGGGCCAACGTCCTGACTTTC. Translation: CASSHLQGSGANVLTF.